These 23 T cell receptor beta chains were sequenced from one sample in a study of tumor-infiltrating lymphocytes in localized non-small cell lung cancer. Clones were sequenced by immunoSEQ multiplex PCR, and TCRdb holds only the in-frame ones, with some missing. The sample has 27,000 or so clones, 70% to 90% seen once. The specimen sequenced was lung tumor tissue. Receptors were obtained from a human donor with non-small cell lung cancer.

This chain connects TRBV2 to TRBJ2-7; 7 nucleotides match TRBD1. The V gene's germline CDR1 is SNHLY and CDR2 FYNNEI. The CDR3 runs 14 residues. After removal of 9 bases from V and 0 bases from J, the junction contained 8 bases not matched to a gene. The CDR3 here is CARSGTVSSYEQYF. CDR3 nucleotides: TGTGCCAGATCCGGGACAGTGAGCTCCTACGAGCAGTACTTC.

V and J are TRBV11-2 and TRBJ1-6; 12 nucleotides align to TRBD1. The V segment lost 8 bases and the J segment 5 bases; nucleotides outside the gene matches: 10. The CDR3 extends over 17 amino acids. Germline V gives CDR1 SGHAT, CDR2 FQNNGV. In DNA, the CDR3 is TGTGCCAGCTTACCGGGACAGGGGGCTGGCCATAATTCACCCCTCCACTTT. Residues: CASLPGQGAGHNSPLHF.

V usage is TRBV6-5 and J usage is TRBJ1-2; no clear D gene. Germline CDR1 and CDR2: MNHEY and SVGAGI. Deletions cut 2 bases from V and 1 base from J, with 8 bases between. The CDR3 extends over 14 amino acids. CDR3 sequence: CASSYSSRNYGYTF. The DNA of the CDR3 is TGTGCCAGCAGTTACAGTTCTCGTAACTATGGCTACACCTTC.

The V and J genes are TRBV5-1 and TRBJ2-1; D is tentatively TRBD1 or TRBD2 (6 bases each). V was cut by 2 bases and J by 8 bases, with 11 bases left in between. Germline values: CDR1 SGHRS, CDR2 YFSETQ. The CDR3 runs to 13 residues. CDR3 coding DNA: TGCGCCAGCAGCTTTAGTCGGGGGCATGAGCAGTTCTTC. Amino acid sequence: CASSFSRGHEQFF.

CDR3 sequence (DNA): TGTGCCATCACACAGGCCGCCGCAGGGACCTACGAGCAGTACTTC. It codes for CAITQAAAGTYEQYF. The chain employs TRBV10-3 and TRBJ2-7; TRBD1 is a possible D gene (5 bases). V lost 7 bases and J 2 bases, leaving 18 bases between the germline ends. The CDR3 spans 15 residues. The germline CDR1 and CDR2 sequences are ENHRY and SYGVKD.

V is TRBV6-6 and J is TRBJ2-5; the D gene is possibly TRBD2 (6 bases). CDR3 length: 12 amino acids. Trimming stripped 5 bases from V and 5 bases from J, with 9 bases between. CDR1 and CDR2 from the germline V gene are MNHNY and SVGAGI (reference sequence). The CDR3 is CASSGGSETQYF. The CDR3 coding sequence is TGTGCCAGCAGTGGGGGGTCGGAGACCCAGTACTTC.

As DNA, the CDR3 is TGTGCCAGCAGAAACACCTCCTACAATGAGCAGTTCTTC. It translates to CASRNTSYNEQFF. The chain combines TRBV7-9 with TRBJ2-1; D is ambiguous. Trimming took 6 bases from V and 0 from J, leaving 6 bases between them. The CDR3 spans 13 residues. CDR1 is SEHNR, CDR2 FQNEAQ, per germline (reference sequence).

This chain connects TRBV9 to TRBJ2-3; D may be TRBD2 (5 bases). Trimming pared 6 bases from V and 0 bases from J, leaving 17 bases between. This CDR3 is 16 amino acids long. CDR1 SGDLS and CDR2 YYNGEE come from the germline V gene. The CDR3 is CASNLFGEPSTDTQYF. For the CDR3, the DNA is TGTGCCAGCAACCTATTCGGGGAACCTAGCACAGATACGCAGTATTTT.

This sequence joins TRBV9 and TRBJ2-2; the match to TRBD1 covers 10 bases. There are 14 residues in the CDR3. The germline CDR1 and CDR2 sequences are SGDLS and YYNGEE. J gave up 9 bases and V 4 bases, and 6 bases lay outside the gene matches. The CDR3 sequence is CASSFGTGDRELFF. CDR3 coding DNA: TGTGCCAGCAGCTTCGGGACAGGGGACCGGGAGCTGTTTTTT.

The chain carries TRBV5-5 and TRBJ2-1; the D gene is possibly TRBD2 (7 bases). The V and J ends lost 3 bases and 1 base respectively, with 17 bases between them. From germline, CDR1 is SGHKS and CDR2 YYEKEE (reference sequence). The CDR3 is made up of 17 amino acids. DNA for the CDR3: TGTGCCAGCAGCTCGTGGGGGGGGACAAGGTCCTACAATGAGCAGTTCTTC. Its translation: CASSSWGGTRSYNEQFF.

This clone appeared a single time. The V and J genes are TRBV6-5 and TRBJ2-2; 7 bases line up with TRBD1. The CDR3 consists of 15 residues. V shed 0 bases and J 7 bases; nucleotides not matched to a gene: 5. In germline, CDR1 is MNHEY, CDR2 SVGAGI. CDR3 sequence: CASSYSNRGIGELFF. The CDR3, as DNA: TGTGCCAGCAGTTACTCCAACAGGGGCATCGGGGAGCTGTTTTTT.

This clone appeared once. This chain links TRBV6-5 with TRBJ2-7; 8 bases line up with TRBD1. This CDR3 region has 15 residues. V lost 1 base to trimming and J lost 6 bases; unmatched junction nucleotides: 8. Germline V gives CDR1 MNHEY, CDR2 SVGAGI. CDR3 nucleotide sequence: TGTGCCAGCAGTTACTTGACAGGGGACCTCGCCGAGCAGTACTTC. Translated, it gives CASSYLTGDLAEQYF.

The V call is TRBV13, the J call TRBJ1-6; D perhaps matches TRBD1 (5 bases). Trimming left V 5 bases short and J 10 bases short, with 18 bases between. Looked up from germline, CDR1 is PRHDT and CDR2 is FYEKMQ (reference sequence). The CDR3 has 15 amino acids. CDR3 DNA: TGTGCCAGCAGCCTCTCACGGGCAGGGCGCTCACCCCTCCACTTT. Encoded protein: CASSLSRAGRSPLHF.

This sequence joins TRBV9 and TRBJ2-7; TRBD2 might be the D (5 bases). With 0 bases removed from V and 5 bases from J, the gap between germline ends came to 15 bases. Per the germline V gene, CDR1 is SGDLS and CDR2 is YYNGEE. The CDR3 consists of 15 residues. CDR3 sequence reads: CASSVATSGVHEQYF. The CDR3 nucleotides read TGTGCCAGCAGCGTAGCTACGTCCGGGGTACACGAGCAGTACTTC.

J is TRBJ2-3 and V is TRBV19; D may match TRBD1 or TRBD2 (5 bases each). Trimming shortened V by 6 bases and J by 1 base, and 14 bases separated the two germline ends. The CDR3 spans 15 residues. Per germline, CDR1 LNHDA and CDR2 SQIVND (reference sequence). The CDR3 sequence: CASRTGPRGTDTQYF. Here the CDR3 DNA reads TGTGCCAGTAGAACGGGGCCAAGGGGCACAGATACGCAGTATTTT.

A remark on this clone: This CDR3 fails to terminate in the conserved phenylalanine or tryptophan, so it likely reflects a read error. The limits of the CDR3 on the DNA are not certain, so only TCRdb's listed CDR3 is given. The rearrangement links TRBV11-2 to TRBJ2-7; TRBD2, the table's D call, was not compared with the DNA. The length of the CDR3 is 12 amino acids, counting both ends. The germline gives CDR1 SGHAT, CDR2 FQNNGV. CDR3 loop: CASSYAGTPPVS.

This chain joins TRBV4-2 and TRBJ2-2; D call uncertain. This CDR3 comprises 16 residues. Looked up from germline, CDR1 is LGHNA and CDR2 is YNFKEQ. V was shortened by 0 bases and J by 2 bases, with 10 bases between the two germline ends. The CDR3 region is CASSQDYGSNTGELFF. The CDR3 DNA follows: TGTGCCAGCAGCCAAGATTATGGCAGTAACACCGGGGAGCTGTTTTTT.

The chain has TRBV4-3 and TRBJ1-1, with D possibly being TRBD1 (6 bases). V lost 3 bases to trimming and J lost 4 bases, with 9 bases between them. Germline CDR1 LGHNA, CDR2 YSLEER. This CDR3 has 13 amino acids. The CDR3 sequence is CASSQPGATEAFF. The CDR3 DNA is TGCGCCAGCAGCCAGCCAGGGGCCACTGAAGCTTTCTTT.

Comment on this clone: The same CDR3 also results from other DNA sequences found in this sample. The gene calls are TRBV5-6 and TRBJ1-5; 9 nucleotides agree with TRBD1. CDR3 length: 16 amino acids. The V gene's germline CDR1 is SGHDT and CDR2 YYEEEE. J gave up 0 bases and V 0 bases, and 1 base lay outside the gene matches. In DNA form, the CDR3 reads TGTGCCAGCAGCTTGGGGGGACAGGGTAGCAATCAGCCCCAGCATTTT. It translates to CASSLGGQGSNQPQHF.

This sequence joins TRBV7-6 and TRBJ2-1; 9 nucleotides agree with TRBD2. The trim removed 3 bases at V and 2 bases at J, leaving 2 bases unmatched. CDR3 length equals 15 residues. Germline CDR1 reads SGHVS; CDR2 reads FNYEAQ. CDR3 residues: CASSLSGGTYNEQFF. In nucleotides, the CDR3 is TGTGCCAGCAGCTTGAGCGGGGGGACCTACAATGAGCAGTTCTTC.

The chain employs TRBV7-9 and TRBJ1-6; D is unresolved. V was cut by 1 base and J by 7 bases, with 11 bases left in between. Germline CDR1 is SEHNR and CDR2 is FQNEAQ (reference sequence). The CDR3 runs to 15 residues. This CDR3 is CASSLEAVRNSPLHF. CDR3 in DNA: TGTGCCAGCAGCTTAGAGGCCGTGCGAAATTCACCCCTCCACTTT.

Here the CDR3 reads CASLDGGTTQQYF. Here the CDR3 DNA reads TGTGCCAGCCTGGACGGAGGAACTACGCAGCAGTACTTC. The genes are TRBV6-1 and TRBJ2-7; weak D call: TRBD2 (5 bases). This CDR3 is 13 amino acids long. Trimming took off 8 bases at V and 8 bases at J, with 19 bases between the two ends. CDR1 and CDR2 (germline): MNHNS, SASEGT.

This chain connects TRBV21-1 to TRBJ1-2. TRBV21-1 is a pseudogene segment. The CDR3 consists of 15 residues. The CDR3 coding sequence is TGTGCCAGCAGCAAAGACAAAGCGGGAGAGTATGGCTACACCTTC. Residues: CASSKDKAGEYGYTF.